This passage covers 5 T cell receptor beta chains from one sample sequenced in a study of T cells in Graves' hyperthyroidism and ophthalmopathy. The TCR beta CDR3 regions underwent amplification using RNA transcripts as the source. In the first-round RT-PCR of the TCR CDR3, the HTBI primer set was used. MiXCR was run by TCRdb on the multiplex PCR reads, yielding one entry per CDR3 protein. The sample yields under 600,000 distinct CDR3 sequences, roughly 16% seen once. The specimen sequenced was blood. The source is a woman aged 40-49 years with Graves' ophthalmopathy.

This clonotype was detected ten times or more. This rearrangement joins TRBV5-5 to TRBJ2-5, with D tentatively TRBD2 (6 bases). This CDR3 region has 16 residues. Trimming pared 6 bases from V and 1 base from J, leaving 19 bases between. CDR1 is SGHKS, CDR2 YYEKEE, per germline (reference sequence). This CDR3 is CASTDFPLAVQETQYF. The DNA for the CDR3 is TGTGCCAGCACCGACTTTCCCTTAGCGGTCCAAGAGACCCAGTACTTC.

This clonotype was seen only a few times. The CDR3: CASSLERGETDTQYF. CDR3 bases: TGTGCCAGCAGTTTGGAGCGGGGGGAAACAGATACGCAGTATTTT. The rearrangement uses TRBV2 and TRBJ2-3; 9 bases map to TRBD2. The germline V gene encodes CDR1 SNHLY and CDR2 FYNNEI. The CDR3 is 15 amino acids. V lost 5 bases and J lost 3; bases outside the gene matches: 6.

In this sample, this clonotype turned up many times. The V gene is TRBV28, the J gene TRBJ1-1; D call uncertain. Germline CDR1 and CDR2: MDHEN and SYDVKM. V was pared by 3 bases and J by 3 bases, with 17 bases between. CDR3 length equals 16 residues. CDR3 loop: CASSFEVARWDTEAFF. The DNA of the CDR3 is TGTGCCAGCAGTTTTGAAGTGGCAAGGTGGGACACTGAAGCTTTCTTT.

As regards this clonotype: A much larger clone differs by one base, so this may be a read error. The chain joins TRBV28 to TRBJ1-3; no firm D call. Germline V gene lookup returns CDR1 MDHEN and CDR2 SYDVKM. Trimming took 4 bases from V and 8 from J, leaving 9 bases between them. CDR3 length: 12 residues. The DNA for the CDR3 is TGTGCCAGCAGTTCGGTGGGAGACACCATATATTTT. It encodes CASSSVGDTIYF.

The chain links TRBV6-2 or TRBV6-3 to TRBJ2-2, with 14 bases aligning to TRBD2. CDR3 length: 16 amino acids. The J segment lost 7 bases and the V segment lost 5 bases, leaving 6 bases of the junction unmatched. The germline gives CDR1 MNHEY, CDR2 SVGEGT. DNA of the CDR3: TGTGCCAGCAGTGCGGGACTAGCGGGAGCTTACGGGGAGCTGTTTTTT. This codes for CASSAGLAGAYGELFF.